This TCR beta chain was captured in a study of T cell responses to AZD1222 COVID-19 vaccine. Libraries were prepared by immunoSEQ multiplex PCR; TCRdb keeps only in-frame clonotypes and omits some of them. This table holds some 120,000 clones, roughly 82% found once. This CDR3 has 12 residues. V gave up 5 bases and J gave up 4 bases; unmatched junction bases: 1. Sequenced material: peripheral blood, taken 28 days after the second AZD1222 dose. The source of this sequence is an adult who received the AZD1222 COVID-19 vaccine. The chain uses TRBV12-3 or TRBV12-4 and TRBJ2-5; 7 bases fit TRBD2. This CDR3 is CASSGGGETQYF. The CDR3 DNA follows: TGTGCCAGCAGTGGGGGGGGAGAGACCCAGTACTTC.